A selection of T cell receptor beta chains follows, all from one sample in a study of blood T cell repertoires in COVID-19. This table comes from immunoSEQ multiplex PCR, and its TCRdb copy is limited to in-frame clones, with some not included. The table includes 410,000 or so clones, roughly 85% detected once. Sequenced sample: peripheral blood. The receptors come from a woman younger than 45 with active or convalescent COVID-19. The CDR3 runs from the conserved cysteine through the conserved F or W. A D gene is named only where the DNA matches it firmly. Rows may omit the clone size; those that give it use once, few, many or a size class.

TRBD1 NA TRBJ2-2 TRBV18 TGTGCCAGCTCACCGACGGACAGGGTCACCGCCGGGGAGCTGTTTTTT CASSPTDRVTAGELFF
TRBD2 few TRBJ2-7 TRBV3-1/TRBV3-2 TGTGCCAGCAGCCAGATGGGCGGGAGGAAGGGCGAGCAGTACTTC CASSQMGGRKGEQYF
NA few TRBJ2-7 TRBV2 TGTGCCAGCAGTGATCGGCAGGCGTGGGAGCAGTACTTC CASSDRQAWEQYF
TRBD1 NA TRBJ2-7 TRBV3-1/TRBV3-2 TGTGCCAGCAGCCAAGACATCATCGGGGACAGACCCTACGAGCAGTACTTC CASSQDIIGDRPYEQYF
TRBD1 few TRBJ2-1 TRBV24-1 TGTGCCACCAGTGACCCAACAGGGGGCAATGAGCAGTTCTTC CATSDPTGGNEQFF
TRBD2 NA TRBJ2-4 TRBV19 TGTGCCAGTAGTATAGGAGGACTAGCGGCCCTAGCCAAAAACATTCAGTACTTC CASSIGGLAALAKNIQYF
TRBD2 NA TRBJ2-7 TRBV10-3 TGTGCCATCAGTGAGGCCGGGACTAGCGGATACGAGCAGTACTTC CAISEAGTSGYEQYF
TRBD1 NA TRBJ1-6 TRBV7-8 TGTGCCAGCAGCTTAGGAGGGGGCTCTTATAATTCACCCCTCCACTTT CASSLGGGSYNSPLHF
TRBD1 few TRBJ1-5 TRBV6-5 TGTGCCAGCAGGACAGGGGCCTCAAGCAATCAGCCCCAGCATTTT CASRTGASSNQPQHF
NA once TRBJ1-3 TRBV4-1 TGCGCCAGCAGCCACGGCGAAACAAGGGGGAGTAACACCATATATTTT CASSHGETRGSNTIYF
NA NA TRBJ1-1 TRBV3-1/TRBV3-2 TGTGCCAGCAGCCTCCGGGGGGCGGTCATGAACACTGAAGCTTTCTTT CASSLRGAVMNTEAFF
NA NA TRBJ2-2 TRBV4-1 TGCGCCAGCAGCCAAATAACCGGGGAGCTGTTTTTT CASSQITGELFF
NA NA TRBJ2-2 TRBV5-1 TGCGCCAGCAGACTAGGGTCAACCGGGGAGCTGTTTTTT CASRLGSTGELFF
TRBD1 once TRBJ2-7 TRBV2 TGTGCCAGCAGCCCGGGGACAGACCTCGACAGGTACTTC CASSPGTDLDRYF
NA NA TRBJ1-4 TRBV2 TGTGCCAGCAGTGTTGAGCAATGGGAAAAACTGTTTTTT CASSVEQWEKLFF